The T cell receptor (beta chain) described here comes from a study of blood T cell repertoires in COVID-19. Overall study context: There were acute and convalescent COVID-19 samples, and they came from the United States, Italy and Spain. The analysed material was cDNA or gDNA that came from T cells, B-cell-depleted T cells, or PBMCs.

In the authors' methods: Scientists estimated how many nucleated cells there were by amplifying reference gene primers. The repertoire was sequenced with immunoSEQ multiplex PCR; TCRdb's copy has only in-frame clones and lacks some. That table is the source of V, J and clone size, and D and trimming were worked out from the DNA. The table records 100,000 to 150,000 clones, about four fifths of them present only once. The sequenced sample consisted of peripheral blood. The sequence came from a man aged 55 to 70 with active or convalescent COVID-19.

CDR3 coding DNA: TGTGCCAGCAGCGCGGGACAGGGGGGATACATTCAGTACTTC. This gives the protein CASSAGQGGYIQYF. This sequence joins TRBV28 and TRBJ2-4; TRBD1 matches at 11 bases. This CDR3 contains 14 residues. Germline lookup yields CDR1 MDHEN and CDR2 SYDVKM. V lost 6 bases and J lost 8; bases outside the gene matches: 6.